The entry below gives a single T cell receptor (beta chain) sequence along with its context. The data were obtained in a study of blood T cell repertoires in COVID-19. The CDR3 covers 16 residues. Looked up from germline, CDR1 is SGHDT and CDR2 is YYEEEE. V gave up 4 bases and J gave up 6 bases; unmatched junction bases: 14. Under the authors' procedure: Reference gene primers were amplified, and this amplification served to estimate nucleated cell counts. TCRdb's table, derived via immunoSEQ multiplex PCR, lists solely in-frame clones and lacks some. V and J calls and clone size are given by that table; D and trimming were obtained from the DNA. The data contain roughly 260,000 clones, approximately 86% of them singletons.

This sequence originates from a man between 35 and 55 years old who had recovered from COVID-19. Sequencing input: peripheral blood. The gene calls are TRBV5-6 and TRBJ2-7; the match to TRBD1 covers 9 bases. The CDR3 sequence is CASSPETRTGVGEQYF. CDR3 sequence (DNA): TGTGCCAGCAGCCCAGAAACAAGGACAGGGGTAGGCGAGCAGTACTTC.